Described below is a single T cell receptor beta chain sequence and its context. What it binds is unknown. This table comes from immunoSEQ multiplex PCR, and its TCRdb copy is limited to in-frame clones, with some not included. This sample has over 2 million clones; roughly 94% occur once, and the top ten carry roughly 0.13%. The data stem from a study of shared clonotypes between healthy human individuals. Findings and limits, study-wide: Rarefaction revealed incomplete sorted-subset sequencing despite large depth.

Deletions cut 2 bases from V and 0 bases from J, with 12 bases between. This CDR3 is 16 amino acids long. In germline, CDR1 is SGDLS, CDR2 YYNGEE. The sequence came from a man younger than 30 in good health. Sequenced: naive CD4+ T cells sorted from blood. Subset here: CD45RA+ positively selected. This chain connects TRBV9 to TRBJ1-3; D not resolved. The CDR3 reads CASSVPSLSSGNTIYF. For the CDR3, the DNA is TGTGCCAGCAGCGTCCCCAGCTTGAGCTCTGGAAACACCATATATTTT.